This T cell receptor beta chain was sequenced during a study of T cell responses to AZD1222 COVID-19 vaccine. This table comes from immunoSEQ multiplex PCR, and its TCRdb copy is limited to in-frame clones, with some not included. Of about 160,000 clones in the sample, roughly nine tenths were seen once. Germline CDR1 is MNHEY and CDR2 is SMNVEV (reference sequence). Trimming left V 3 bases short and J 5 bases short, with 14 bases between. The CDR3 loop spans 16 amino acids. Of note for this clone: What it binds is not known.

Study results and caveats: At 160-218 and 743-854, vaccine-associated CD4 TCRs were dominant, and they spanned spike.

Here the sequenced sample was peripheral blood, taken on day 0 of AZD1222 vaccination. This TCR came from an adult in good health. The genes are TRBV27 and TRBJ1-6; perhaps TRBD1 as D (6 bases). The CDR3 sequence is CASSFLQGGDNSPLHF. In nucleotides, the CDR3 is TGTGCCAGCAGTTTCCTACAGGGTGGTGATAATTCACCCCTCCACTTT.